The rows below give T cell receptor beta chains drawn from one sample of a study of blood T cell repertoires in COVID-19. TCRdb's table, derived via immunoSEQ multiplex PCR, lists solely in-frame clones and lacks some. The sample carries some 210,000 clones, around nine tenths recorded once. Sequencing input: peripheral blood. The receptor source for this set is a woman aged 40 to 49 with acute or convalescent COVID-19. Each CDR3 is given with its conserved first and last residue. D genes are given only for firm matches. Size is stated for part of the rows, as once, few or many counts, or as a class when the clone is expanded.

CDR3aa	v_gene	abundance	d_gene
CASSESEALHYGYTF	TRBV25-1	NA	NA
CAISESGGYGYTF	TRBV10-3	NA	NA
CASSVVGGDTEAFF	TRBV9	NA	NA
CASSLGLAGQGINTIYF	TRBV13	NA	TRBD1
CASSVGRGPNQPQHF	TRBV9	NA	TRBD1
CSASNRGYGYTF	TRBV20-1	NA	TRBD1
CASRTGQGASGELFF	TRBV2	NA	TRBD1
CATSGRRNTEAFF	TRBV24-1	NA	NA
CASSEWGRETQYF	TRBV25-1	NA	NA
CASSYRERTNTEAFF	TRBV5-8	NA	NA
CASRKGVFNYGYTF	TRBV2	few	NA
CASSLGPDRTETQYF	TRBV7-8	NA	NA
CASSDSAGRRGSPLHF	TRBV6-4	NA	NA
CASSRQGGYTF	TRBV11-2	NA	TRBD1
CASSLNRETQYF	TRBV5-6	NA	NA
CASSLRTGHQPQHF	TRBV2	NA	TRBD1
CASSSGGFRGYTF	TRBV27	NA	TRBD1
CASSKQGVNTEAFF	TRBV2	NA	NA
CASSRGRERGGNEQFF	TRBV4-2	NA	TRBD2
CASRGVGSGLEKLFF	TRBV2	NA	NA
CSVSRGGNTEAFF	TRBV29-1	once	NA
CASRGQGPNTEAFF	TRBV2	NA	TRBD1
CASSGQGANTGELFF	TRBV2	NA	TRBD1
CASSQGTVNGYTF	TRBV14	NA	TRBD1
CATQLAGNNEQFF	TRBV2	NA	TRBD2
CASSRRDGYTF	TRBV6-5	NA	NA
CASSYSQNTGELFF	TRBV6-5	NA	NA
CASSLVISYNEQFF	TRBV11-2	NA	NA
CASSLPDSGWSFF	TRBV7-8	NA	NA
CASSQDPSLLAGVGNEQFF	TRBV3-1/TRBV3-2	once	TRBD2
CASSQDYGQGTDTQYF	TRBV3-1/TRBV3-2	NA	TRBD1
CASSLDGTGFRGYTF	TRBV5-1	NA	TRBD1
CAWSHYQGRSNQPQHF	TRBV30	NA	NA
CASSGLSGISTDTQYF	TRBV2	NA	NA
CAWRAQGNTEAFF	TRBV30	few	NA
CASRRTGLGSPLHF	TRBV6-5	NA	TRBD1
CASSLALETGEAFF	TRBV5-1	NA	TRBD1
CASSADRATNEKLFF	TRBV7-8	few	NA
CASRPERGYGYTF	TRBV3-1/TRBV3-2	NA	NA
CASSNRESPLHF	TRBV6-2/TRBV6-3	NA	NA
CASSPQGASRTEAFF	TRBV5-1	NA	TRBD1
CSARGEGYTF	TRBV20-1	NA	NA
CAWTLDRGNNYGYTF	TRBV30	NA	TRBD1
CASSKGENTEAFF	TRBV6-5	NA	NA
CASSLRLEGAQSEQFF	TRBV7-3	NA	NA
CASSLSPRGVKKLFF	TRBV7-6	NA	TRBD1
CASSLDTAFQETQYF	TRBV7-9	NA	NA
CASSSGTGIEKLFF	TRBV5-4	NA	TRBD1
CASSDGTGYGYTF	TRBV3-1/TRBV3-2	NA	TRBD1
CASSRRDREREAFF	TRBV14	NA	TRBD1
CASSSTPGQGAREAFF	TRBV27	NA	TRBD1
CASTSEILLNEKLFF	TRBV2	NA	NA
CASSPKHSGGPSTDTQYF	TRBV18	NA	TRBD2
CASSLGTADQPQHF	TRBV5-6	NA	TRBD1
CASSPGGEANYGYTF	TRBV18	NA	NA
CASSYRGGRSADTQYF	TRBV6-6	NA	NA
CASSVDIREWYGYTF	TRBV9	NA	NA
CASSSRGILQFF	TRBV6-2/TRBV6-3	NA	NA
CASSPPSTGHYGYTF	TRBV18	NA	NA
CASSVAGASYNEQFF	TRBV9	NA	NA